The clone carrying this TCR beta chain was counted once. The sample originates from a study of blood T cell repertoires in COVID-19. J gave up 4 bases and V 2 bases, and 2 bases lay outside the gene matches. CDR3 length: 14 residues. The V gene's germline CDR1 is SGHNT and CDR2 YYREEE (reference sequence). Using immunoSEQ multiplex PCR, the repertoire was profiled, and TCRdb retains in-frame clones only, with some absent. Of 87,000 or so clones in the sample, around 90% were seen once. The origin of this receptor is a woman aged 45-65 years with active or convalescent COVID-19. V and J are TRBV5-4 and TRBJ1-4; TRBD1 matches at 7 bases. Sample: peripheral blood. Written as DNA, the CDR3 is TGTGCCAGCAGCTTACAGGGGTTTAATGAAAAACTGTTTTTT. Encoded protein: CASSLQGFNEKLFF.